This TCR beta chain was observed in a study of cytomegalovirus exposure and HLA in healthy donors. The PCR ran on 60 Vbeta and 13 Jbeta primers. The table came from immunoSEQ multiplex PCR; TCRdb's copy has only in-frame clones and leaves some out. Here the sample spans about 130,000 clones, about 74% being singletons. For this clone: The antigen is not known.

Study observations and caveats: Most TCR sequences showed up rarely, but some public TCRs showed up in many donors. The study assumed roughly uniform donor sequencing depth for presence/absence analyses.

Germline loops: CDR1 MNHNY, CDR2 SVGAGI (reference sequence). The CDR3 is made up of 14 amino acids. Deletions cut 2 bases from V and 7 bases from J, with 12 bases between. The chain joins TRBV6-6 to TRBJ2-1; D is possibly TRBD2 (5 bases). This clonotype was obtained from a woman aged 50 to 60 in good health and CMV-seropositive. The sequenced material came from PBMCs. The DNA for the CDR3 is TGTGCCAGCAGTTACGGCGGGCCCAATAATGAGCAGTTCTTC. This translates into CASSYGGPNNEQFF.